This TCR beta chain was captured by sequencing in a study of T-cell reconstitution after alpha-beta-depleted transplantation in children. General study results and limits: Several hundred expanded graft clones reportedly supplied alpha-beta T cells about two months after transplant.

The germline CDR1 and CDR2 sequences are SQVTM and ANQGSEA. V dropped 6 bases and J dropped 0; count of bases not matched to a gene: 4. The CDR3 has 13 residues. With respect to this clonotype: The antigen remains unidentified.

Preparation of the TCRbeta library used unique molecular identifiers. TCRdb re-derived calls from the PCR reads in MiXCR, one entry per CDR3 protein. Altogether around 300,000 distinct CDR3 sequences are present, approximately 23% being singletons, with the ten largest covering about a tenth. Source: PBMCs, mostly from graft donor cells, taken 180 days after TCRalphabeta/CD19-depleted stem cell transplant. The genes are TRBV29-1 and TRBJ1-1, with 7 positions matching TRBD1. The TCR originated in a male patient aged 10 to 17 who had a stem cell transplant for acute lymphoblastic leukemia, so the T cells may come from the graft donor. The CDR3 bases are TGCAGCGTGAGACAGGGCATGAACACTGAAGCTTTCTTT. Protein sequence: CSVRQGMNTEAFF.